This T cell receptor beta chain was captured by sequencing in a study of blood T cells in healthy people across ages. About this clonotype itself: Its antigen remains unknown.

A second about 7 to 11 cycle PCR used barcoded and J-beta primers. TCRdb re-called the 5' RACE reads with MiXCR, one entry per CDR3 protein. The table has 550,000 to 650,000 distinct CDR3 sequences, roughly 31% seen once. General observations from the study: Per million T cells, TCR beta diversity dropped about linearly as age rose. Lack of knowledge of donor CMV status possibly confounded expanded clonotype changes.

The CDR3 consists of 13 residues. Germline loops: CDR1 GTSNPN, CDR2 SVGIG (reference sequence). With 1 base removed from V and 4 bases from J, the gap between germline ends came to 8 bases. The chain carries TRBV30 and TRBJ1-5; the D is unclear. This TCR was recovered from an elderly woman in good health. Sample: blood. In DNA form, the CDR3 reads TGTGCCTGGAGTGAAGGCGTGAATCAGCCCCAGCATTTT. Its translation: CAWSEGVNQPQHF.